These T cell receptor beta chains were read from a single sample in a study of blood T cells in healthy people across ages. TCRdb ran MiXCR on the 5' RACE reads and lists one entry per CDR3 protein. This sample carries 1.5 million to 2 million distinct CDR3 sequences, 28% of them seen once, and the ten largest clones take about 8%. Sequenced material: blood. The receptors were sampled from a woman in her twenties or thirties in good health. The CDR3 runs from the conserved cysteine through the conserved F or W. A D gene is named only where the DNA matches it firmly. The size field is filled for only some rows; it gives once, few, many or a size class.

>TRBV12-3/TRBV12-4|-|TRBD1|TRBJ1-1
TGTGCCAGCAGTCCCACAGGGGGCTCGTCGGGCACTGAAGCTTTCTTT
CASSPTGGSSGTEAFF
>TRBV28|-|-|TRBJ2-7
TGTGCCAGCAGTGCTCGGGCCACGAGGGGGATCGAGCAGTACTTC
CASSARATRGIEQYF
>TRBV2|few|-|TRBJ1-4
TGCGCCAGCAGCGGACAAGAGGGTAATGAAAAACTGTTTTTT
CASSGQEGNEKLFF
>TRBV20-1|many|-|TRBJ1-5
TGCAGTGCTAGAGGTGTCCAGGCGAATCTACCCCAGCATTTT
CSARGVQANLPQHF
>TRBV21-1|-|-|TRBJ2-7
TGTGCCAGCAGCAAAGTTCCCGAGCAGTACTTC
CASSKVPEQYF
>TRBV12-3/TRBV12-4|many|-|TRBJ2-3
TGTGCCAGCAGCTTATTGGGTACGCAGTATTTT
CASSLLGTQYF
>TRBV12-3/TRBV12-4|-|-|TRBJ2-3
TGTGCCAGCAGTTTAAACAGCTTAGTTAGAGCAGATGTGCAGTATTTT
CASSLNSLVRADVQYF
>TRBV18|-|-|TRBJ2-7
TGTGCCAGCTCACCAGGGGGCCGGAACAATGAGCAGTACTTC
CASSPGGRNNEQYF
>TRBV12-3/TRBV12-4|-|-|TRBJ2-7
TGTGCCAGCAGTTTAGCGCGTTTGTTCGAGCAGTACTTC
CASSLARLFEQYF
>TRBV20-1|many|-|TRBJ2-1
TGCAGTGCTATCCCGGTCGGCGCGAATGAGCAGTTCTTC
CSAIPVGANEQFF
>TRBV30|-|TRBD1|TRBJ2-7
TGTGCCTGGAGTCCCGGGACAGGGGCCCCAATCTACGAGCAGTACTTC
CAWSPGTGAPIYEQYF
>TRBV30|-|TRBD1|TRBJ1-4
TGTGCCTGGAGCGGAGACAGGGCGATCGGAAAACTGTTTTTT
CAWSGDRAIGKLFF
>TRBV12-3/TRBV12-4|few|-|TRBJ2-5
TGTGCCAGCAGCCCCGCCCCAGAGGGAGAGACCCAGTACTTC
CASSPAPEGETQYF
>TRBV6-5|-|TRBD1|TRBJ1-3
TGTGCCAGCAGTTACTCTTGGGGGACAGCAAACACCATATATTTT
CASSYSWGTANTIYF
>TRBV12-3/TRBV12-4|many|TRBD1|TRBJ1-2
TGTGCCAGCAGGTACAGGGGCCGCTATGGCTACACCTTC
CASRYRGRYGYTF
>TRBV6-1|few|TRBD2|TRBJ2-1
TGTGCCAGCTATAGCGGGGGCAGCTCCTACAATGAGCAGTTCTTC
CASYSGGSSYNEQFF